The 12 T cell receptor beta chains below come from one sample, sequenced in a study of blood T cells in healthy people across ages. Next came a second PCR, run for roughly 6 to 11 cycles, which used a sample-barcoded 5' primer along with a J-beta primer mix. TCRdb re-analysed the 5' RACE reads in MiXCR, keeping a single row per CDR3 protein. The table lists 800,000 to 950,000 distinct CDR3 sequences, almost 30% of them singletons, with 10% to 13% in the top ten. This same sample was also part of a study on T cells of mothers and their children.

Sequencing input: blood. Receptor source: a woman in her forties in good health.

The genes are TRBV21-1 and TRBJ2-5; TRBD1, the table's D call, was not compared with the DNA. TRBV21-1 is listed as a pseudogene. This CDR3 has 18 residues. The chain's CDR3 is CAGSITTGGRTNQETQYF. The DNA for the CDR3 is TGTGCCGGCAGTATAACTACAGGGGGAAGAACCAACCAAGAGACCCAGTACTTC.

The chain combines TRBV2 with TRBJ2-1, with D perhaps being TRBD1 or TRBD2 (5 bases each). The CDR3 totals 13 residues. Germline V lookup: CDR1 SNHLY, CDR2 FYNNEI. V shed 7 bases and J shed 9 bases, with 16 bases lying between them. CDR3 sequence reads: CASKLAGMSEQFF. CDR3 nucleotide sequence: TGTGCCAGCAAGCTAGCAGGGATGAGTGAGCAGTTCTTC.

There are many counts of this clonotype. Here the CDR3 reads CASSPGGSEGYEQYF. The CDR3 coding sequence is TGCGCCAGCAGCCCGGGGGGGTCGGAAGGCTACGAGCAGTACTTC. V gene TRBV5-1 combines with J gene TRBJ2-7, with 8 bases aligning to TRBD2. The ends lost 4 bases at V and 3 bases at J; junction bases unmatched: 9. The CDR3 has 15 residues. Germline CDR1 and CDR2: SGHRS and YFSETQ.

This clonotype was seen a handful of times. The chain joins TRBV29-1 to TRBJ2-2; the D gene is possibly TRBD1 (5 bases). Germline V CDR1 and CDR2: SQVTM, ANQGSEA. The CDR3 sequence is 14 residues long. The germline V and J ends were trimmed by 4 bases and 1 base, with 10 bases remaining between them. Here the CDR3 reads CSVAGQGNTGELFF. The CDR3 coding sequence is TGCAGCGTTGCGGGCCAGGGGAACACCGGGGAGCTGTTTTTT.

This clonotype showed up many times. The chain employs TRBV7-8 and TRBJ1-1; D may be TRBD1 (5 bases). Germline V gene sequence: CDR1 SGHVS, CDR2 FQNEAQ. CDR3 length equals 12 residues. V was pared by 5 bases and J by 4 bases, with 8 bases between. CDR3 DNA sequence: TGTGCCAGCAGCCGTCAGGGCACTGAAGCTTTCTTT. The encoded protein is CASSRQGTEAFF.

Worth noting for this clonotype: A much larger clone lies one base from this, so it may be a read error. The chain carries TRBV5-1 and TRBJ2-3; tentatively, D is TRBD1 or TRBD2 (5 bases each). V lost 0 bases to trimming and J lost 4 bases, with 15 bases between them. Germline CDR1 reads SGHRS; CDR2 reads YFSETQ. The CDR3 runs 16 residues. DNA of the CDR3: TGCGCCAGCAGCTTGGGACAGTCCTTTAGCGCAGATACGCAGTATTTT. Its protein product is CASSLGQSFSADTQYF. The whole variable domain, filled in from reference TRBV5-1 and TRBJ2-3, reads KAGVTQTPRYLIKTRGQQVTLSCSPISGHRSVSWYQQTPGQGLQFLFEYFSETQRNKGNFPGRFSGRQFSNSRSEMNVSTLELGDSALYLCASSLGQSFSADTQYFGPGTRLTVL.

This clonotype has just a few counts. This may arise from a read error, as a much more abundant clone is one base away. The chain employs TRBV29-1 and TRBJ2-4; D call uncertain. The CDR3 runs 10 residues. Germline assignment: CDR1 SQVTM and CDR2 ANQGSEA. The CDR3 sequence is CGTPVREQYF. The CDR3 bases are TGCGGCACCCCGGTTAGAGAGCAGTACTTC.

A single count supports this clonotype. The chain is built from TRBV7-6 and TRBJ1-3, with 7 nucleotides matching TRBD1. CDR1 and CDR2 from the germline V gene are SGHVS and FNYEAQ. V dropped 5 bases and J dropped 2; count of bases not matched to a gene: 9. This CDR3 comprises 16 residues. CDR3 coding DNA: TGTGCCAGCAGCCCCCTGGGACAGCTGACTGGAAACACCATATATTTT. Protein: CASSPLGQLTGNTIYF.

This clonotype has just a few counts. V usage is TRBV27 and J usage is TRBJ2-3; 10 bases line up with TRBD2. This CDR3 comprises 16 residues. Germline lookup yields CDR1 MNHEY and CDR2 SMNVEV (reference sequence). The V and J ends lost 4 bases and 2 bases, in that order; junction bases with no gene match: 6. The CDR3 protein is CASSYLAGETTDTQYF. The DNA of the CDR3 is TGTGCCAGCAGTTACCTAGCGGGGGAGACCACAGATACGCAGTATTTT.

This clonotype was detected ten times or more. The rearrangement joins TRBV10-3 to TRBJ2-4; D is unclear. The CDR3 runs 16 residues. V was cut by 0 bases and J by 1 base, with 10 bases left in between. Germline CDR1 and CDR2: ENHRY and SYGVKD. CDR3 loop: CAISESGQRAKNIQYF. Here the CDR3 DNA reads TGTGCCATCAGTGAGTCTGGCCAACGGGCCAAAAACATTCAGTACTTC.

Many counts were recorded for this clonotype. The V call is TRBV5-5, the J call TRBJ1-2, with 12 bases lining up with TRBD1. The CDR3 contains 17 residues. V lost 3 bases to trimming and J lost 9 bases; unmatched junction nucleotides: 15. The V gene's germline CDR1 is SGHKS and CDR2 YYEKEE (reference sequence). CDR3 region: CASSSRAGTGGASSYTF. The CDR3 DNA is TGTGCCAGCAGCTCAAGGGCTGGGACAGGGGGCGCGAGCAGCTACACCTTC.

This clonotype was counted many times. The CDR3 reads CASSFQGVSSYNEQFF. CDR3 nucleotide sequence: TGTGCCAGCAGCTTCCAGGGTGTTAGCTCCTACAATGAGCAGTTCTTC. The chain is built from TRBV11-2 and TRBJ2-1, with D possibly TRBD1 on 5 matching bases. Germline V gene lookup returns CDR1 SGHAT and CDR2 FQNNGV. The V end was cut by 3 bases, the J end by 0 bases, with 12 bases between. The CDR3 loop spans 16 amino acids.